This T cell receptor beta chain was observed in a study of shared clonotypes between healthy human individuals. On this clone itself: Its matching antigen is unknown.

The repertoire was sequenced with immunoSEQ multiplex PCR; TCRdb's copy has only in-frame clones and lacks some. The sample has roughly 2 million clones; around 96% are singletons. The naive CD8 fraction comprised CD45RO-negative cells positively selected for CCR7 and excluded terminally differentiated effector memory CD45RA+ cells. Study-level results: Few donors restricted represented genetic and exposure-history diversity.

Trimming removed 5 bases from V and 2 bases from J, with 9 bases in between. This CDR3 contains 13 residues. Germline-derived CDR1 and CDR2 are MNHNY and SVGAGI (reference sequence). The chain combines TRBV6-6 with TRBJ1-2; the D is unclear. This sequence originates from a young man in good health. The sequencing sample was made of naive CD8+ T cells sorted from blood. CDR3: CASSSSSNYGYTF. As DNA, the CDR3 is TGTGCCAGCAGTAGCAGCTCCAACTATGGCTACACCTTC.